This T cell receptor (beta chain) came from a study of OX40 agonist ivuxolimab in advanced cancers. Using immunoSEQ multiplex PCR, the repertoire was profiled, and TCRdb retains in-frame clones only, with some absent. The sample includes about 70,000 clones, approximately 88% of them seen just once. CDR1 and CDR2 from the germline V gene are SGHTA and FQGNSA. The CDR3 sequence is 17 residues long. The ends lost 0 bases at V and 0 bases at J; junction bases unmatched: 6. Study results and limitations: On average, CD8+ T cells showed a greater number of expanded clones than CD4+. Low normalized clonal expansion also occurred in some nonresponding patients.

Worth noting for this clone: Antigen specificity is unknown.

The sequence came from an adult with an advanced solid tumor such as melanoma, head and neck, liver or kidney cancer. This sequence joins TRBV7-2 and TRBJ2-3; 7 bases are shared with TRBD2. The input for sequencing was CD4+ or CD8+ T cells sorted from blood, taken in a trial of the OX40 agonist ivuxolimab. CDR3 sequence: CASSLASAGFSTDTQYF. Written as DNA, the CDR3 is TGTGCCAGCAGCTTAGCGTCAGCGGGATTCAGCACAGATACGCAGTATTTT.